This TCR beta chain was obtained from a study of blood T cells in healthy people across ages. The authors ran a second PCR of about 6 to 11 cycles using a sample-barcoded 5' primer and a J-beta primer mix. TCRdb processed the 5' RACE reads anew with MiXCR; each CDR3 protein has one entry. The table shows nearly 800,000 distinct CDR3 sequences, with around 25% occurring only once. In its sample, this clonotype was seen a few times. A further study also used this sample, focusing on T cells of mothers and their children.

The clonotype comes from a boy aged 10-17 years in good health. The sequencing input was blood.

The DNA for the CDR3 is TGCGCCAGCAGCCGGACAGGGGGTAGCTATGGCTACACCTTC. This gives the protein CASSRTGGSYGYTF. The chain links TRBV5-1 to TRBJ1-2; 10 bases align to TRBD1. Trimming removed 4 bases from V and 4 bases from J; junction bases left unmatched: 4. The germline V gene encodes CDR1 SGHRS and CDR2 YFSETQ. This CDR3 comprises 14 residues.